The rows below give T cell receptor beta chains drawn from one sample of a study of PD-L1 blockade in urothelial cancer. Only in-frame clones appear in the TCRdb table, and some are missing; sequencing was by immunoSEQ multiplex PCR. The table includes about 88,000 clones, over 90% detected once. Sequencing used PBMCs, obtained around atezolizumab (anti-PD-L1) treatment. The receptor source for this set is a man in his fifties or sixties with urothelial cancer. The CDR3 runs from the conserved cysteine through the conserved F or W. D genes are given only for firm matches.

TRBD1 TRBJ1-5 TRBV27 CASSRRTGSNPSNQPQHF
- TRBJ2-3 TRBV28 CASSLYGGDTDTQYF
TRBD1 TRBJ2-7 TRBV6-5 CASRDGQGAYEQYF
TRBD2 TRBJ2-1 TRBV28 CASSQYGTSGSSYNEQFF
TRBD2 TRBJ2-7 TRBV7-9 CASSSGTSKPYEQYF
TRBD1 TRBJ2-7 TRBV28 CASSRNDRGYEQYF
TRBD1 TRBJ1-1 TRBV18 CASSPYRDRVAEAFF
TRBD2 TRBJ2-7 TRBV11-3 CASSLGGTTPDEQYF
- TRBJ2-7 TRBV7-3 CASSLYRDSGEQYF
TRBD2 TRBJ2-2 TRBV28 CASSQGLAGGGTGELFF
- TRBJ2-5 TRBV4-3 CASSQESGLETQYF
- TRBJ2-2 TRBV9 CASSRANTGELFF
- TRBJ1-5 TRBV9 CASSTGGGNSNQPQHF
- TRBJ2-7 TRBV27 CASSLNPDFYEQYF
- TRBJ1-1 TRBV11-2 CASSLVGGNTEAFF
- TRBJ2-7 TRBV5-1 CASSPTRQAYEQYF
TRBD2 TRBJ2-7 TRBV7-2 CASSPSTSGGVFISYEQYF
- TRBJ2-2 TRBV11-2 CASSLGQSQVTGELFF
TRBD2 TRBJ2-1 TRBV5-1 CASSPGTSSYNEQFF
TRBD1 TRBJ1-2 TRBV7-6 CASSPRTGRNYGYTF